Below are 17 T cell receptor beta chains sequenced from a single sample in a study of T cell repertoires in ileal Crohn's disease. This table comes from immunoSEQ multiplex PCR, and its TCRdb copy is limited to in-frame clones, with some not included. This table has more than 25,000 clones, over 75% appearing once. Sequenced material: ileal tissue. The receptors here all came from an adult with Crohn's disease.

This chain connects TRBV27 to TRBJ1-1; D possibly corresponds to TRBD1 (5 bases). The CDR3 covers 13 residues. V lost 5 bases and J lost 7, with 14 bases in between. Germline V gene sequence: CDR1 MNHEY, CDR2 SMNVEV (reference sequence). The CDR3 protein is CASSINRGFEAFF. The CDR3 region has the DNA TGTGCCAGCAGTATCAACCGGGGGTTTGAAGCTTTCTTT.

The J gene is TRBJ2-3, the V gene TRBV5-1; 10 nucleotides match TRBD1. The CDR3 is made up of 15 amino acids. V shed 1 base and J 5 bases; nucleotides not matched to a gene: 4. CDR1 and CDR2 (germline): SGHRS, YFSETQ. The CDR3 protein is CASSLSGTGVDTQYF. CDR3 in DNA: TGCGCCAGCAGCTTGTCGGGGACAGGGGTAGATACGCAGTATTTT.

Points on this clone: Mismatch with germline at one junction end may stem from a read error. The chain employs TRBV7-7 and TRBJ2-1; 9 positions agree with TRBD1. The CDR3 length is 15 residues. Germline V lookup: CDR1 SSHAT, CDR2 FNYEAQ (reference sequence). CDR3 region: CASSRGTGNFNEQFF. The CDR3 nucleotides are TGTGCTAGCAGCCGCGGGACAGGGAACTTCAATGAGCAGTTCTTC.

The V call is TRBV7-2, the J call TRBJ2-2; TRBD2 agrees at 15 bases. Trimming took 5 bases from V and 7 from J; bases not matched to a gene: 5. This CDR3 contains 16 residues. CDR1 and CDR2 (germline): SGHTA, FQGNSA. The CDR3 region is CASSPRTSGGVGELFF. The CDR3 DNA sequence: TGTGCCAGCAGCCCCCGGACTAGCGGGGGGGTCGGGGAGCTGTTTTTT.

The V gene is TRBV5-4, the J gene TRBJ2-5; D gene uncertain. This CDR3 contains 13 residues. Germline V gives CDR1 SGHNT, CDR2 YYREEE (reference sequence). V gave up 0 bases and J gave up 1 base, with 4 bases separating them. CDR3 loop: CASSLELQETQYF. DNA for the CDR3: TGTGCCAGCAGCTTGGAGCTCCAAGAGACCCAGTACTTC. Variable domain in full (rest from reference TRBV5-4 and TRBJ2-5): ETGVTQSPTHLIKTRGQQVTLRCSSQSGHNTVSWYQQALGQGPQFIFQYYREEENGRGNFPPRFSGLQFPNYSSELNVNALELDDSALYLCASSLELQETQYFGPGTRLLVL.

As regards this clone: One junction end disagrees with the germline gene, perhaps due to a read error. The chain couples TRBV2 to TRBJ1-2; D ambiguous. Germline V CDR1 and CDR2: SNHLY, FYNNEI. The CDR3 sequence is 13 residues long. The CDR3 sequence is CTSSVKVGDGYTF. CDR3 nucleotide sequence: TGTACCAGCAGTGTTAAGGTCGGGGATGGCTACACCTTC. Full variable domain (missing parts from reference TRBV2 and TRBJ1-2): EPEVTQTPSHQVTQMGQEVILRCVPISNHLYFYWYRQILGQKVEFLVSFYNNEISEKSEIFDDQFSVERPDGSNFTLKIRSTKLEDSAMYFCTSSVKVGDGYTFGSGTRLTVV.

The chain has TRBV16 and TRBJ1-2; no firm D call. CDR3 length: 14 amino acids. Trimming took off 7 bases at V and 2 bases at J, with 14 bases between the two ends. Germline lookup yields CDR1 KGHSY and CDR2 FQNENV. CDR3 amino acids: CASTPGRENYGYTF. CDR3 sequence (DNA): TGTGCCAGCACCCCAGGACGGGAAAACTATGGCTACACCTTC.

The CDR3 loop is CASSRPGQGAYNEQFF. As DNA, the CDR3 is TGTGCCAGCAGCCGGCCGGGACAGGGGGCTTACAATGAGCAGTTCTTC. The chain has TRBV7-9 and TRBJ2-1; 12 bases align to TRBD1. The CDR3 has 16 amino acids. Germline CDR1 and CDR2: SEHNR and FQNEAQ (reference sequence). The ends lost 5 bases at V and 4 bases at J; junction bases unmatched: 6.

This clone has more than one count but fewer than ten. This chain joins TRBV2 and TRBJ1-1; tentative D call: TRBD1 (5 bases). The CDR3 runs to 13 residues. With 6 bases removed from V and 0 bases from J, the gap between germline ends came to 8 bases. Germline assignment: CDR1 SNHLY and CDR2 FYNNEI. The CDR3 reads CASSDRLNTEAFF. Written as DNA, the CDR3 is TGTGCCAGCAGCGACAGATTGAACACTGAAGCTTTCTTT. The entire variable domain, with the rest obtained from reference TRBV2 and TRBJ1-1, is as follows: EPEVTQTPSHQVTQMGQEVILRCVPISNHLYFYWYRQILGQKVEFLVSFYNNEISEKSEIFDDQFSVERPDGSNFTLKIRSTKLEDSAMYFCASSDRLNTEAFFGQGTRLTVV.

This sequence joins TRBV6-6 and TRBJ2-3; no definite D call. V lost 5 bases to trimming and J lost 3 bases, with 12 bases between them. Germline V gives CDR1 MNHNY, CDR2 SVGAGI (reference sequence). This CDR3 is 14 amino acids long. The CDR3, as DNA: TGTGCCAGCAGTCAGGTCATACCAACAGATACGCAGTATTTT. It is translated as CASSQVIPTDTQYF.

The chain has TRBV7-2 and TRBJ2-2; perhaps TRBD1 as D (6 bases). Looked up from germline, CDR1 is SGHTA and CDR2 is FQGNSA. V was pared by 3 bases and J by 6 bases, with 8 bases between. This CDR3 is built from 13 residues. The CDR3 nucleotides are TGTGCCAGCAGCTTTAACAGGGCCGGGGAGCTGTTTTTT. It encodes CASSFNRAGELFF.

J is TRBJ2-7 and V is TRBV5-1; perhaps TRBD2 as D (5 bases). Germline CDR1 reads SGHRS; CDR2 reads YFSETQ. With 1 base removed from V and 0 bases from J, the gap between germline ends came to 23 bases. CDR3 length: 19 residues. CDR3 sequence reads: CASSLRLGSTRDSSYEQYF. CDR3 bases: TGCGCCAGCAGCTTGCGGCTAGGGAGCACTCGTGATAGCTCCTACGAGCAGTACTTC.

The gene calls are TRBV18 and TRBJ2-3; D remains unclear. The CDR3 runs 14 residues. Germline CDR1 KGHSH, CDR2 LQKENI. Trimming took off 0 bases at V and 4 bases at J, with 8 bases between the two ends. CDR3: CASSPPIAPDTQYF. CDR3 DNA sequence: TGTGCCAGCTCACCACCGATAGCTCCAGATACGCAGTATTTT.

The V and J genes are TRBV5-4 and TRBJ2-2; maybe TRBD2 (6 bases). Looked up from germline, CDR1 is SGHNT and CDR2 is YYREEE (reference sequence). The length of the CDR3 is 15 residues. The V and J ends lost 0 bases and 4 bases respectively, with 10 bases between them. In nucleotides, the CDR3 is TGTGCCAGCAGCTTGGGTGCGGGGCCCACCGGGGAGCTGTTTTTT. Residues: CASSLGAGPTGELFF.

CDR3: CASSELTFGYSPLHF. CDR3 nucleotides: TGTGCCAGCAGTGAATTGACATTTGGATATTCACCCCTCCACTTT. This sequence joins TRBV25-1 and TRBJ1-6; D is ambiguous. Trimming shortened V by 1 base and J by 8 bases, and 12 bases separated the two germline ends. In germline, CDR1 is MGHDK, CDR2 SYGVNS. This CDR3 contains 15 residues.

This clone was counted only a few times. The CDR3 is CASCRSSGYKLDEQFF. In nucleotides, the CDR3 is TGTGCCAGCTGCCGCAGTAGCGGCTATAAACTGGATGAGCAGTTCTTC. This sequence joins TRBV27 and TRBJ2-1; TRBD2 is a possible D gene (6 bases). The CDR3 runs 16 residues. Trimming left V 8 bases short and J 8 bases short, with 25 bases between. Germline CDR1 and CDR2: MNHEY and SMNVEV (reference sequence).

The rearrangement joins TRBV7-9 to TRBJ1-2, with 7 bases matching TRBD1. The trim removed 10 bases at V and 7 bases at J, leaving 6 bases unmatched. This CDR3 is 11 amino acids long. Germline V gene lookup returns CDR1 SEHNR and CDR2 FQNEAQ (reference sequence). DNA of the CDR3: TGTGCCATCACAGGGGCAAGTGGCTACACCTTC. Translating it yields CAITGASGYTF.